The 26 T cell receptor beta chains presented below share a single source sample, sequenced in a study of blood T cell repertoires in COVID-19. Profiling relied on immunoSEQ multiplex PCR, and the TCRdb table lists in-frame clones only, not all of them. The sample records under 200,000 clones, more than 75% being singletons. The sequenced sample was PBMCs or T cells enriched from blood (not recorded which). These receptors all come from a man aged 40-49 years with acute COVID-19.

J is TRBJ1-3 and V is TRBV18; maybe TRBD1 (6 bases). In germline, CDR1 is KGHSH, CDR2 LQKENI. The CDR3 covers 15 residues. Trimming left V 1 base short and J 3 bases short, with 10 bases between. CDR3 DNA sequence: TGTGCCAGCTCACCACTCAGGGGAAGTGGAAACACCATATATTTT. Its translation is CASSPLRGSGNTIYF.

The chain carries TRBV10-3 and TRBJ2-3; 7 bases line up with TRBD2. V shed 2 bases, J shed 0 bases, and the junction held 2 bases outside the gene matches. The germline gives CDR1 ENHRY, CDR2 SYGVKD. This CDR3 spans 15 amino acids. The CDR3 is CAISEPGLSTDTQYF. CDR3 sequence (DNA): TGTGCCATCAGTGAGCCGGGACTAAGCACAGATACGCAGTATTTT.

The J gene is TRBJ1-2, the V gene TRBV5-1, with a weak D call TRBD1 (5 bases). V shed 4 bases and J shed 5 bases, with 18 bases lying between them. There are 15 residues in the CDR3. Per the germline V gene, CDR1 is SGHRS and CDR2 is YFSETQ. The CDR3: CASSMTSGLEYGYTF. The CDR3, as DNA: TGCGCCAGCAGCATGACGTCGGGACTGGAGTATGGCTACACCTTC.

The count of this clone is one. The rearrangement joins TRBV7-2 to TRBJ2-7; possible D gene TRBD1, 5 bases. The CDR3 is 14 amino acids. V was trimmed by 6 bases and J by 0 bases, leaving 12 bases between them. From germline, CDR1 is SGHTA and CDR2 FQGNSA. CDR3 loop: CASRPQGYSYEQYF. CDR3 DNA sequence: TGTGCCAGCAGACCCCAGGGCTACTCCTACGAGCAGTACTTC.

The CDR3 reads CAKYRGYEQYF. The CDR3, as DNA: TGTGCCAAATACAGGGGGTACGAGCAGTACTTC. The rearrangement joins TRBV24-1 to TRBJ2-7; 8 nucleotides align to TRBD1. The CDR3 runs 11 residues. Germline-derived CDR1 and CDR2 are KGHDR and SFDVKD. V was pared by 11 bases and J by 4 bases, with 3 bases of the junction left unmatched.

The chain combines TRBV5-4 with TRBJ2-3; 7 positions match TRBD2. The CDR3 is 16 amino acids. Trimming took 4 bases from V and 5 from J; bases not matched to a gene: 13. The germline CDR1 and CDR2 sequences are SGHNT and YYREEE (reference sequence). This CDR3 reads CASSPDLAGVRDTQYF. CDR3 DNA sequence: TGTGCCAGCAGCCCGGATCTTGCGGGAGTGAGAGATACGCAGTATTTT.

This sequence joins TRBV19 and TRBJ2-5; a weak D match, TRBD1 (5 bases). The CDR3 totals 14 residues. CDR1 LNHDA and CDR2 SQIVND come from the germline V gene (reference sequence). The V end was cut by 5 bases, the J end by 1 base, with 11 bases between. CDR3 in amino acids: CASSPQGSQETQYF. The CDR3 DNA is TGTGCCAGTAGTCCCCAGGGCAGCCAAGAGACCCAGTACTTC.

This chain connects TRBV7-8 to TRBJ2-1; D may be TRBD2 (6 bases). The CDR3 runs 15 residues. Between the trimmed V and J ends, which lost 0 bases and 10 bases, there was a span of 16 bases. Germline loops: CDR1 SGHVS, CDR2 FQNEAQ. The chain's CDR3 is CASSLASFGGREQFF. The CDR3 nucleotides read TGTGCCAGCAGCTTAGCTTCTTTCGGGGGTAGAGAGCAGTTCTTC.

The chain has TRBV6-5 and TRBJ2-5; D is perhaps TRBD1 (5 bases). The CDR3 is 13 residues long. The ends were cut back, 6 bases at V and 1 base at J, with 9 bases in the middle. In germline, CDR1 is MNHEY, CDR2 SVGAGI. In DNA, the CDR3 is TGTGCCAGCAGCGCAGGGCCCCAAGAGACCCAGTACTTC. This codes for CASSAGPQETQYF.

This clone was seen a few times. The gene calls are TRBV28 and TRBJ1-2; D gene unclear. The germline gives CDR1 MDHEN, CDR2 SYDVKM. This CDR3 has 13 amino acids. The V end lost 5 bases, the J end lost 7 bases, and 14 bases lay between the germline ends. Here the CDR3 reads CASSLISGIGYTF. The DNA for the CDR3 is TGTGCCAGCAGTCTAATCTCAGGTATTGGCTACACCTTC.

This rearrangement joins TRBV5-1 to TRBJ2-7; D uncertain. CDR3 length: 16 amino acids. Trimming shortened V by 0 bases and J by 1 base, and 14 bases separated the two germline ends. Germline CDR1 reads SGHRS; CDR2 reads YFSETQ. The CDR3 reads CASSLALSSRSYEQYF. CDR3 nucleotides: TGCGCCAGCAGCTTGGCGCTTAGCTCTAGGTCCTACGAGCAGTACTTC.

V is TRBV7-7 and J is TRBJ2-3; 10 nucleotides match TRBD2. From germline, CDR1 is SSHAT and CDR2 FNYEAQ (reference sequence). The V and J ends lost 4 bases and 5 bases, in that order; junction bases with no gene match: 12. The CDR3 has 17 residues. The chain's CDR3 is CASSSGGLAGVLDTQYF. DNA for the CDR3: TGTGCCAGCAGCTCGGGGGGGCTAGCGGGAGTTTTAGATACGCAGTATTTT.

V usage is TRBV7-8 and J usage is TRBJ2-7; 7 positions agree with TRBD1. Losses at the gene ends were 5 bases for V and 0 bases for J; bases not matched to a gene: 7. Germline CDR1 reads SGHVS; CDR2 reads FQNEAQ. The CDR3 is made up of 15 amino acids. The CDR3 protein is CASSRTGTASYEQYF. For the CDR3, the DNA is TGTGCCAGCAGCCGGACCGGGACAGCCTCCTACGAGCAGTACTTC.

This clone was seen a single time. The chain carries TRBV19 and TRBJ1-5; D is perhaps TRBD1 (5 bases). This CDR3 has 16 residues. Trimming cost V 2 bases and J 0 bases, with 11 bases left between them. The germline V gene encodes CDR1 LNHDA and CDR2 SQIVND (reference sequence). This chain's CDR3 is CASSITGGYSNQPQHF. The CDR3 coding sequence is TGTGCCAGTAGTATAACGGGGGGATATAGCAATCAGCCCCAGCATTTT.

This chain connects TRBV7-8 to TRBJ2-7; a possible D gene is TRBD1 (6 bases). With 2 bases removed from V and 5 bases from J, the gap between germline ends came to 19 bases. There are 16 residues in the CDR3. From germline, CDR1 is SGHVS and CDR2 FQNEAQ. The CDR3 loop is CASSLFRVGTNNEQYF. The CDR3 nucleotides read TGTGCCAGCAGCTTATTCAGGGTGGGGACAAACAACGAGCAGTACTTC.

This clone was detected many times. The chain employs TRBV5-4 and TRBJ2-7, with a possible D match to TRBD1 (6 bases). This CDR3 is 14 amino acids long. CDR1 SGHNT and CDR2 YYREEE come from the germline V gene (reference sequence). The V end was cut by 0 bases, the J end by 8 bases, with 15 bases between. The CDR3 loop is CASSLGQEVAKQYF. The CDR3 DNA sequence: TGTGCCAGCAGCTTGGGACAGGAGGTGGCAAAGCAGTACTTC.

The CDR3: CASSRAGVNYEQYF. The CDR3 DNA is TGTGCCAGTAGTAGGGCGGGAGTCAACTACGAGCAGTACTTC. The chain recombines TRBV19 with TRBJ2-7; 7 bases match TRBD2. The CDR3 totals 14 residues. The junction had 6 bases not matched to a gene; V was cut back by 4 bases and J by 3 bases. CDR1 is LNHDA, CDR2 SQIVND, per germline (reference sequence).

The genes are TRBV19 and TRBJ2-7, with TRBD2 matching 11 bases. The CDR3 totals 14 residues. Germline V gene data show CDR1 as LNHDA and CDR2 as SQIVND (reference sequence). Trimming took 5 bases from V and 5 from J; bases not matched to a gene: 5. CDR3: CASSGLAGGHEQYF. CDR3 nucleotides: TGTGCCAGTAGTGGTCTAGCGGGGGGCCACGAGCAGTACTTC.

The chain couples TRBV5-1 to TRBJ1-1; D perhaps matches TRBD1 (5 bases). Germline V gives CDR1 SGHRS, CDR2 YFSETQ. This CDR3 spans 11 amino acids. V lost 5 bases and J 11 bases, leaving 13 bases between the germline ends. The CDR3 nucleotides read TGCGCCAGCAGGGGCTGGGGCGTTGCTTTCTTT. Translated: CASRGWGVAFF.

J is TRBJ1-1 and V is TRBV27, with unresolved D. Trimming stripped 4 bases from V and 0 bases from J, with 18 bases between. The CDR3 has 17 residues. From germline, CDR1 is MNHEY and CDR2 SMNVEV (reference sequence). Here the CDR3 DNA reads TGTGCCAGCAGTTGGAGGGCGTTGACTCGGGTGAACACTGAAGCTTTCTTT. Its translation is CASSWRALTRVNTEAFF.

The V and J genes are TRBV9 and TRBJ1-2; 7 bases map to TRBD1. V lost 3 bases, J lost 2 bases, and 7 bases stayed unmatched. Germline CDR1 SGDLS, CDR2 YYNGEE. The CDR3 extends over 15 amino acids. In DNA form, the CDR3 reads TGTGCCAGCAGCGAATTACAGGGGACGAACTATGGCTACACCTTC. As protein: CASSELQGTNYGYTF. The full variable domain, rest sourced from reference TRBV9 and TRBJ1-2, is DSGVTQTPKHLITATGQRVTLRCSPRSGDLSVYWYQQSLDQGLQFLIQYYNGEERAKGNILERFSAQQFPDLHSELNLSSLELGDSALYFCASSELQGTNYGYTFGSGTRLTVV.

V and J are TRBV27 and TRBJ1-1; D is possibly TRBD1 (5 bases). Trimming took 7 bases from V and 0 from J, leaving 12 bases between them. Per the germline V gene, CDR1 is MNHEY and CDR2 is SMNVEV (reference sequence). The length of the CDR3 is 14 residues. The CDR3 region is CASNPAGVNTEAFF. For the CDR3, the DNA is TGTGCCAGCAATCCGGCGGGGGTGAACACTGAAGCTTTCTTT.

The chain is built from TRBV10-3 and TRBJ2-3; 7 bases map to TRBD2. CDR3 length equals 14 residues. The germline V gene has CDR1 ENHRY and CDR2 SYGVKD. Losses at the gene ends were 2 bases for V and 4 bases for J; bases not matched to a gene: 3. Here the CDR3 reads CAISEAGVADTQYF. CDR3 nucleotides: TGTGCCATCAGTGAGGCGGGAGTCGCAGATACGCAGTATTTT.

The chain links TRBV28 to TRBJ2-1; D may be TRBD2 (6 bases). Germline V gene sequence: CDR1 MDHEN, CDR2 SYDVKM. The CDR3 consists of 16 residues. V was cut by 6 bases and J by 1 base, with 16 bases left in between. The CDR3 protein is CASSPGERRSYNEQFF. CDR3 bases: TGTGCCAGCAGCCCGGGGGAGAGAAGGTCCTACAATGAGCAGTTCTTC. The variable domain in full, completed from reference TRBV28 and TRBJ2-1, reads DVKVTQSSRYLVKRTGEKVFLECVQDMDHENMFWYRQDPGLGLRLIYFSYDVKMKEKGDIPEGYSVSREKKERFSLILESASTNQTSMYLCASSPGERRSYNEQFFGPGTRLTVL.

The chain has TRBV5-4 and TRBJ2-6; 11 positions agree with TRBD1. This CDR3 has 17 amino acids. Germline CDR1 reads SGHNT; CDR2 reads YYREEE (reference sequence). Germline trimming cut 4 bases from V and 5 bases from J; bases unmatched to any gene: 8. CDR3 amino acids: CASSPGQGAGRANVLTF. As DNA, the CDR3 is TGTGCCAGCAGCCCCGGACAGGGGGCAGGGAGGGCCAACGTCCTGACTTTC.

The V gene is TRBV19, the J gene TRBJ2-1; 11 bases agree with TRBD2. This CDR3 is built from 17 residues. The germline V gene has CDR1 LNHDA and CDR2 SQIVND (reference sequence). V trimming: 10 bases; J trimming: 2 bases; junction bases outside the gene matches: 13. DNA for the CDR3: TGTGCCAAACTGTTAGCGGGAGGGATCGGGGCCTACAATGAGCAGTTCTTC. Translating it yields CAKLLAGGIGAYNEQFF.